Below, 14 T cell receptor beta chains from the same sample are listed, as sequenced in a study of blood T cell repertoires in COVID-19. TCRdb's table, derived via immunoSEQ multiplex PCR, lists solely in-frame clones and lacks some. The repertoire includes 45,000 to 65,000 clones, 81% of them detected once, and approximately 5.3% sits in the top ten. Sequenced material: peripheral blood. These receptors originate from a woman aged 55 to 70 with acute or convalescent COVID-19.

V gene TRBV5-1 combines with J gene TRBJ2-2, with D unresolved. From germline, CDR1 is SGHRS and CDR2 YFSETQ. The length of the CDR3 is 13 residues. V was trimmed by 6 bases and J by 1 base, leaving 7 bases between them. CDR3 DNA sequence: TGCGCCAGCAACAGTGGGAACACCGGGGAGCTGTTTTTT. Translating it yields CASNSGNTGELFF. Based on the CDR3 plus reference TRBV5-1 and TRBJ2-2, the full variable domain is KAGVTQTPRYLIKTRGQQVTLSCSPISGHRSVSWYQQTPGQGLQFLFEYFSETQRNKGNFPGRFSGRQFSNSRSEMNVSTLELGDSALYLCASNSGNTGELFFGEGSRLTVL.

The chain is built from TRBV6-1 and TRBJ1-2; 8 nucleotides match TRBD1. The CDR3 totals 15 residues. The germline CDR1 and CDR2 sequences are MNHNS and SASEGT. V shed 3 bases and J 0 bases; nucleotides not matched to a gene: 3. In DNA, the CDR3 is TGTGCCAGCAGTGACGGGACAGGAGCTAACTATGGCTACACCTTC. Residues: CASSDGTGANYGYTF.

This clone was detected only once. J is TRBJ1-2 and V is TRBV15; D call uncertain. The CDR3 extends over 13 amino acids. Germline lookup yields CDR1 LNHNV and CDR2 YYDKDF (reference sequence). V was trimmed by 4 bases and J by 3 bases, leaving 9 bases between them. The CDR3 loop is CATSNLGDYGYTF. CDR3 sequence (DNA): TGTGCCACCAGCAATCTGGGAGACTATGGCTACACCTTC.

The chain has TRBV4-1 and TRBJ1-1; 9 positions agree with TRBD1. The germline CDR1 and CDR2 sequences are MGHRA and YSYEKL. The CDR3 is 14 residues long. V gave up 1 base and J gave up 4 bases; unmatched junction bases: 1. CDR3 DNA: TGCGCCAGCAGCCAAGGACAGGGGGGCACTGAAGCTTTCTTT. This codes for CASSQGQGGTEAFF.

The V gene is TRBV6-4, the J gene TRBJ2-6, with no clear D. There are 15 residues in the CDR3. The V gene lost 5 bases and the J gene lost 4 bases, with 12 bases spanning the gap. Germline V gene data show CDR1 as MRHNA and CDR2 as SNTAGT. The CDR3 is CASSPFEVGANVLTF. Here the CDR3 DNA reads TGTGCCAGCAGTCCCTTTGAGGTCGGGGCCAACGTCCTGACTTTC.

This chain connects TRBV28 to TRBJ2-3, with D tentatively TRBD2 (5 bases). Germline V CDR1 and CDR2: MDHEN, SYDVKM. The CDR3 consists of 14 residues. V lost 3 bases, J lost 7 bases, and 14 bases lay in between. The CDR3 here is CASSFWGVANTQYF. The CDR3 DNA follows: TGTGCCAGCAGTTTTTGGGGAGTCGCAAATACGCAGTATTTT.

This chain connects TRBV2 to TRBJ2-7; 9 positions agree with TRBD1. The length of the CDR3 is 12 residues. Unmatched junction bases numbered 1, after V lost 5 bases and J lost 5 bases. Germline CDR1 SNHLY, CDR2 FYNNEI. The chain's CDR3 is CASSRDRDEQYF. DNA of the CDR3: TGTGCCAGCAGTAGGGACAGGGACGAGCAGTACTTC.

The chain links TRBV6-6 to TRBJ1-5, with D possibly matching TRBD1 (6 bases). Trimming removed 6 bases from V and 8 bases from J, with 17 bases in between. The CDR3 runs to 14 residues. The germline V gene encodes CDR1 MNHNY and CDR2 SVGAGI (reference sequence). CDR3 sequence (DNA): TGTGCCAGCAGGGCCACAGGATCAGGGGAGCCCCAGCATTTT. Protein: CASRATGSGEPQHF.

The chain couples TRBV3-1 (or the pseudogene TRBV3-2) to TRBJ1-3; perhaps TRBD1 as D (5 bases). V lost 4 bases, J lost 0 bases, and 7 bases lay in between. The germline V gene encodes CDR1 LGHDT and CDR2 YNNKEL (reference sequence). This CDR3 is 14 amino acids long. CDR3: CASSLQGSGNTIYF. CDR3 DNA sequence: TGTGCCAGCAGCCTCCAGGGCTCTGGAAACACCATATATTTT.

The chain employs TRBV5-8 and TRBJ2-2; D gene ambiguous. V dropped 7 bases and J dropped 6 bases, with 13 bases sitting between them. The CDR3 sequence is 13 residues long. CDR1 is SGHTS, CDR2 YDEGEE, per germline. This CDR3 reads CASRTQISGELFF. CDR3 sequence (DNA): TGTGCCAGCCGAACCCAGATCTCCGGGGAGCTGTTTTTT.

The gene calls are TRBV7-9 and TRBJ2-1, with no clear D. V lost 7 bases, J lost 0 bases, and 13 bases lay in between. In germline, CDR1 is SEHNR, CDR2 FQNEAQ (reference sequence). This CDR3 is 15 amino acids long. DNA of the CDR3: TGTGCCAGCACCCAAGTCATTAGCTCCTACAATGAGCAGTTCTTC. It codes for CASTQVISSYNEQFF.

The rearrangement links TRBV19 to TRBJ2-7; 8 positions match TRBD1. There are 16 residues in the CDR3. The V gene end was trimmed by 3 bases and the J gene end by 6 bases; junction bases not matched to a gene: 13. In germline, CDR1 is LNHDA, CDR2 SQIVND (reference sequence). The CDR3 loop reads CASSIQSVGTGGEQYF. The CDR3 DNA sequence: TGTGCCAGTAGTATTCAATCTGTCGGTACAGGGGGCGAGCAGTACTTC.

The CDR3 sequence is CASGATPPGQRNYGYTF. As DNA, the CDR3 is TGTGCTAGTGGCGCGACGCCCCCGGGACAGAGGAACTATGGCTACACCTTC. The chain joins TRBV12-5 to TRBJ1-2, with 7 nucleotides matching TRBD1. CDR3 size: 17 residues. The ends lost 6 bases at V and 2 bases at J; junction bases unmatched: 15. Germline V CDR1 and CDR2: LGHNT, FRNRAP.

The chain is built from TRBV15 and TRBJ1-3; 7 nucleotides agree with TRBD1. This CDR3 has 14 residues. Losses at the gene ends were 2 bases for V and 2 bases for J; bases not matched to a gene: 0. Germline V CDR1 and CDR2: LNHNV, YYDKDF (reference sequence). The DNA of the CDR3 is TGTGCCACCAGCAGACAGGGGGCTGGAAACACCATATATTTT. It is translated as CATSRQGAGNTIYF.